Sequencing of this T cell receptor beta chain was carried out in a study of T-cell memory formation after mild COVID-19. Overall study results and limits: The pre-infection memory compartment contained some responding clones, suggesting cross-reactive memory joined.

TCRdb re-analysed the 5' RACE reads in MiXCR, keeping a single row per CDR3 protein. Among 30,000 to 45,000 distinct CDR3 sequences, approximately 10% were seen once, and the ten largest hold about 32%. This clonotype was picked up many times. Its specificity is not known. V lost 7 bases, J lost 6 bases, and 22 bases lay in between. The CDR3 spans 16 residues. The TCR was taken from a young man who had mild COVID-19 (a few samples of this study predate the infection). Cell type and time point are not known. The V and J genes are TRBV12-3 or TRBV12-4 and TRBJ1-5; possibly TRBD1 for D (6 bases). Sequencing used PBMCs or a T cell subset sorted from them (not recorded which). Here the CDR3 DNA reads TGTGCCAGCAATTCCAATAATAACAGGGCGGGTCAGCCCCAGCATTTT. Residues: CASNSNNNRAGQPQHF.